This section outlines one TCR beta chain sequence together with its context. V lost 6 bases, J lost 2 bases, and 8 bases stayed unmatched. The CDR3 loop spans 14 amino acids. CDR1 and CDR2 from the germline V gene are GTSNPN and SVGIG (reference sequence). It was cDNA, reverse transcribed from extracted RNA, that served as the sequencing template. The table came from immunoSEQ multiplex PCR; TCRdb's copy has only in-frame clones and leaves some out. The sample shows fewer than 200,000 clones, 50% to 60% of them seen only once. PBMCs served as the source from which CD4+ and CD8+ T cells were sorted. This entry comes from a study of CD8+ T cells in alopecia areata. Study-level information: Each of the treated patients was given oral tofacitinib, 5 to 10 mg twice daily, for moderate-to-severe alopecia areata.

The chain is built from TRBV30 and TRBJ2-5, with 8 bases matching TRBD1. The TCR was taken from a human donor with alopecia areata. Material: CD4+ T cells sorted from blood, obtained at week 0. The CDR3 nucleotides are TGTGCCTGTGGGGGACAGGTACCGCAAGAGACCCAGTACTTC. Protein: CACGGQVPQETQYF. Variable domain in full (rest from reference TRBV30 and TRBJ2-5): SQTIHQWPATLVQPVGSPLSLECTVEGTSNPNLYWYRQAAGRGLQLLFYSVGIGQISSEVPQNLSASRPQDRQFILSSKKLLLSDSGFYLCACGGQVPQETQYFGPGTRLLVL.